The subject of this entry is one TCR beta chain. The antigen is undetermined. This record belongs to a study of T cell responses to AZD1222 COVID-19 vaccine. Study background: Second-dose schedules of about 4 or about 12 weeks were combined.

Here immunoSEQ multiplex PCR was the method, and the copy in TCRdb shows in-frame clones only, minus some. Among about 61,000 clones listed, around nine tenths were seen once. This CDR3 has 16 residues. Germline V gene data show CDR1 as SGHRS and CDR2 as YFSETQ. V dropped 4 bases and J dropped 1; count of bases not matched to a gene: 6. Whole-study results and caveats: Seropositivity was recorded at baseline in only 6 or 7 AZD1222 recipients. The study sampled repertoires only after the peak T cell response.

The V and J genes are TRBV5-1 and TRBJ2-5; 11 nucleotides align to TRBD2. The source was peripheral blood, collected on day 0 of AZD1222 vaccination. The sequence was obtained from an adult in good health. CDR3 DNA sequence: TGCGCCAGCAGCCTCGCCGGGACTAGCGGCCAAGAGACCCAGTACTTC. Its translation: CASSLAGTSGQETQYF.